The next 28 T cell receptor beta chains were all read from a single sample in a study of cytomegalovirus exposure and HLA in healthy donors. Sequencing used immunoSEQ multiplex PCR; TCRdb keeps in-frame clones, though not all of them. The sample yields 130,000 to 150,000 clones, roughly 89% seen once. The sample consisted of PBMCs. The receptors originated from a woman under 30 in good health and CMV-seropositive.

Here the CDR3 DNA reads TGTGCCAGCTCCCGGGGACTAGCGGGTTACAATGAGCAGTTCTTC. Protein product: CASSRGLAGYNEQFF. This chain links TRBV27 with TRBJ2-1, with 12 nucleotides matching TRBD2. J gave up 4 bases and V 8 bases, and 6 bases lay outside the gene matches. CDR3 length: 15 amino acids. Germline lookup yields CDR1 MNHEY and CDR2 SMNVEV (reference sequence).

J is TRBJ1-1 and V is TRBV4-1; 8 bases are shared with TRBD1. V gave up 8 bases and J gave up 0 bases; unmatched junction bases: 5. CDR1 is MGHRA and CDR2 is YSYEKL in the germline V gene. This CDR3 has 14 amino acids. As DNA, the CDR3 is TGCGCCAGCGGGGACAGGCTGATGAACACTGAAGCTTTCTTT. Translated, it gives CASGDRLMNTEAFF.

This chain joins TRBV30 and TRBJ2-2, with a weak D call TRBD1 (5 bases). This CDR3 has 15 residues. Between the trimmed V and J ends, which lost 0 bases and 5 bases, there was a span of 13 bases. Germline V gives CDR1 GTSNPN, CDR2 SVGIG (reference sequence). CDR3 coding DNA: TGTGCCTGGAGTGTTTATCCAGGGCGGACCGGGGAGCTGTTTTTT. This sequence encodes CAWSVYPGRTGELFF.

The chain carries TRBV4-1 and TRBJ1-1, with D perhaps matching TRBD1 (5 bases). Per the germline V gene, CDR1 is MGHRA and CDR2 is YSYEKL. V lost 0 bases, J lost 0 bases, and 8 bases lay in between. The CDR3 spans 15 residues. CDR3 loop: CASSQERGMNTEAFF. CDR3 DNA sequence: TGCGCCAGCAGCCAAGAAAGGGGTATGAACACTGAAGCTTTCTTT.

The chain uses TRBV19 and TRBJ2-3, with D tentatively TRBD2 (6 bases). This CDR3 region has 15 residues. Germline loops: CDR1 LNHDA, CDR2 SQIVND (reference sequence). V lost 6 bases, J lost 2 bases, and 15 bases lay in between. CDR3 loop: CASSQKRGYTDTQYF. CDR3 DNA sequence: TGTGCCAGTAGCCAAAAACGGGGGTACACAGATACGCAGTATTTT.

The chain joins TRBV9 to TRBJ2-3; D perhaps matches TRBD2 (6 bases). Germline CDR1 and CDR2: SGDLS and YYNGEE. Deletions cut 0 bases from V and 3 bases from J, with 11 bases between. This CDR3 has 15 residues. The CDR3 loop reads CASSVVTGGTDTQYF. Written as DNA, the CDR3 is TGTGCCAGCAGCGTAGTTACCGGAGGGACAGATACGCAGTATTTT.

The genes are TRBV18 and TRBJ1-4; D remains ambiguous. CDR1 is KGHSH and CDR2 is LQKENI in the germline V gene. CDR3 size: 13 residues. V lost 0 bases, J lost 6 bases, and 5 bases lay in between. CDR3 protein: CASSPPLYEKLFF. The CDR3 DNA sequence: TGTGCCAGCTCACCACCTTTATATGAAAAACTGTTTTTT.

This chain joins TRBV30 and TRBJ1-5; the match to TRBD1 covers 8 bases. Germline CDR1 is GTSNPN and CDR2 is SVGIG (reference sequence). V gave up 3 bases and J gave up 2 bases; unmatched junction bases: 6. CDR3 size: 15 residues. This chain's CDR3 is CAWSAGGAGNQPQHF. The DNA of the CDR3 is TGTGCCTGGAGCGCAGGGGGCGCGGGCAATCAGCCCCAGCATTTT.

The chain uses TRBV27 and TRBJ2-7; maybe TRBD1 (5 bases). Deletions cut 2 bases from V and 2 bases from J, with 13 bases between. Germline loops: CDR1 MNHEY, CDR2 SMNVEV (reference sequence). The CDR3 spans 15 residues. The CDR3 coding sequence is TGTGCCAGCAGTTTAGAGGTCGGCAGGGCCTACGAGCAGTACTTC. Its protein is CASSLEVGRAYEQYF.

The rearrangement uses TRBV4-1 and TRBJ2-4, with a tentative D call TRBD2 (6 bases). CDR1 and CDR2 from the germline V gene are MGHRA and YSYEKL. This CDR3 contains 17 residues. V shed 5 bases and J shed 6 bases, with 23 bases lying between them. In DNA form, the CDR3 reads TGCGCCAGCAGCGAAGCTTCCACTAGCCCGGCGGGAAACATTCAGTACTTC. It translates to CASSEASTSPAGNIQYF.

This chain joins TRBV6-5 and TRBJ1-2; D remains unclear. Trimming stripped 4 bases from V and 5 bases from J, with 5 bases between. Germline loops: CDR1 MNHEY, CDR2 SVGAGI. The CDR3 loop spans 11 amino acids. As DNA, the CDR3 is TGTGCCAGCAGTTCAGATTATGGCTACACCTTC. Protein: CASSSDYGYTF.

V usage is TRBV27 and J usage is TRBJ2-1; 8 nucleotides agree with TRBD2. This CDR3 comprises 15 residues. V lost 5 bases and J lost 4; bases outside the gene matches: 7. Germline V gene sequence: CDR1 MNHEY, CDR2 SMNVEV (reference sequence). Here the CDR3 DNA reads TGTGCCAGCAGTATCACTAGCGGTCAATACAATGAGCAGTTCTTC. Its translation is CASSITSGQYNEQFF.

This clone was counted only a few times. The chain couples TRBV5-1 to TRBJ2-7; 16 bases map to TRBD2. The CDR3 consists of 16 residues. Germline V gene sequence: CDR1 SGHRS, CDR2 YFSETQ. Germline trimming cut 4 bases from V and 6 bases from J; bases unmatched to any gene: 7. The CDR3: CASSPGTSGGAFEQYF. The CDR3 nucleotides are TGCGCCAGCAGCCCCGGGACTAGCGGGGGGGCATTCGAGCAGTACTTC.

This chain uses TRBV30 with TRBJ1-2; possible D gene TRBD1, 6 bases. V was pared by 3 bases and J by 6 bases, with 14 bases between. The CDR3 loop spans 13 amino acids. The germline V gene encodes CDR1 GTSNPN and CDR2 SVGIG (reference sequence). The chain's CDR3 is CAWSSGGPNGYTF. The CDR3 DNA follows: TGTGCCTGGAGCTCCGGGGGGCCCAATGGCTACACCTTC.

The V call is TRBV9, the J call TRBJ2-7; 10 bases agree with TRBD1. The ends lost 4 bases at V and 5 bases at J; junction bases unmatched: 9. This CDR3 has 15 amino acids. Germline V gene data show CDR1 as SGDLS and CDR2 as YYNGEE. The CDR3, as DNA: TGTGCCAGCAGCCTCGGGGGGACAGGGGATCACGAGCAGTACTTC. The encoded protein is CASSLGGTGDHEQYF.

The chain's CDR3 is CASSEGYRTRGSLHF. The CDR3, as DNA: TGTGCCAGCAGTGAAGGGTACAGGACACGTGGATCCCTCCACTTT. The chain joins TRBV6-1 to TRBJ1-6, with D perhaps matching TRBD1 (5 bases). The CDR3 consists of 15 residues. The ends were cut back, 1 base at V and 14 bases at J, with 18 bases in the middle. Germline CDR1 is MNHNS and CDR2 is SASEGT.

The V and J genes are TRBV14 and TRBJ1-1; a possible D gene is TRBD1 (5 bases). This CDR3 spans 15 amino acids. V was cut by 3 bases and J by 5 bases, with 16 bases left in between. The germline gives CDR1 SGHDN, CDR2 FVKESK. CDR3 loop: CASSHVGAFMTEAFF. The CDR3 nucleotides read TGTGCCAGCAGCCACGTAGGGGCTTTTATGACTGAAGCTTTCTTT.

This sequence joins TRBV6-5 and TRBJ2-7; a possible D gene is TRBD2 (5 bases). V was pared by 6 bases and J by 3 bases, with 18 bases between. CDR3 length: 15 amino acids. Germline CDR1 is MNHEY and CDR2 is SVGAGI. The CDR3 DNA sequence: TGTGCCAGCAGCCCTGGACTGGCCTTTCTCTACGAGCAGTACTTC. Translation: CASSPGLAFLYEQYF.

This chain uses TRBV4-1 with TRBJ1-2, with 8 positions matching TRBD1. Looked up from germline, CDR1 is MGHRA and CDR2 is YSYEKL. V lost 0 bases and J lost 2; bases outside the gene matches: 14. This CDR3 spans 19 amino acids. In nucleotides, the CDR3 is TGCGCCAGCAGCCAAGATTATCCCCAGGGTCCAGGGGGCAACTATGGCTACACCTTC. Protein product: CASSQDYPQGPGGNYGYTF.

The V gene is TRBV7-2, the J gene TRBJ1-5; D unclear. The CDR3 is 14 amino acids. CDR1 and CDR2 (germline): SGHTA, FQGNSA. Trimming pared 0 bases from V and 7 bases from J, leaving 10 bases between. The CDR3 nucleotides are TGTGCCAGCAGCTTAGCCCGGGCGGGGCAGCCCCAGCATTTT. Its translation: CASSLARAGQPQHF.

The chain combines TRBV5-1 with TRBJ1-5, with 8 bases that match TRBD1. Germline values: CDR1 SGHRS, CDR2 YFSETQ. CDR3 length: 13 residues. With 0 bases clipped from V and 7 bases from J, the junction kept 0 bases outside the gene matches. The CDR3, as DNA: TGCGCCAGCAGCTTGGGACAGGGGCAGCCCCAGCATTTT. Protein product: CASSLGQGQPQHF.

The rearrangement uses TRBV2 and TRBJ2-1; D is uncertain. V was cut by 8 bases and J by 0 bases, with 11 bases left in between. The germline CDR1 and CDR2 sequences are SNHLY and FYNNEI. This CDR3 has 14 residues. The CDR3 loop reads CASSPMSSYNEQFF. The CDR3 DNA sequence: TGTGCCAGCTCCCCCATGAGCTCCTACAATGAGCAGTTCTTC.

The chain joins TRBV6-1 to TRBJ2-1; 10 positions agree with TRBD2. The germline V gene encodes CDR1 MNHNS and CDR2 SASEGT. With V trimmed by 2 bases and J by 0 bases, 7 bases remained unmatched. The CDR3 is 18 amino acids. The CDR3 is CASSEMASGGVSYNEQFF. DNA of the CDR3: TGTGCCAGCAGTGAAATGGCTAGCGGGGGAGTCTCCTACAATGAGCAGTTCTTC.

In its sample, this clone was seen once. This sequence joins TRBV5-1 and TRBJ2-6; D may be TRBD2 (6 bases). The CDR3 length is 19 residues. CDR1 is SGHRS, CDR2 YFSETQ, per germline. The V end lost 4 bases, the J end lost 0 bases, and 20 bases lay between the germline ends. CDR3 loop: CASSPISGTVISGANVLTF. In DNA, the CDR3 is TGCGCCAGCAGCCCGATCTCTGGGACTGTTATCTCTGGGGCCAACGTCCTGACTTTC.

Only one count was recorded for this clone. This chain links TRBV13 with TRBJ1-1; TRBD1 might be the D (5 bases). The CDR3 contains 13 residues. Germline V gene sequence: CDR1 PRHDT, CDR2 FYEKMQ (reference sequence). Trimming left V 4 bases short and J 5 bases short, with 11 bases between. CDR3: CASSSGGGTEAFF. CDR3 nucleotide sequence: TGTGCCAGCAGCTCGGGGGGAGGGACTGAAGCTTTCTTT.

The CDR3 coding sequence is TGTGCCAGCAGTGGGGCTAGGGCCACAGATACGCAGTATTTT. Its translation: CASSGARATDTQYF. The rearrangement links TRBV6-5 to TRBJ2-3; a possible D gene is TRBD1 (5 bases). V was clipped by 5 bases and J by 2 bases, with 11 bases between them. The germline CDR1 and CDR2 sequences are MNHEY and SVGAGI. The length of the CDR3 is 14 residues.

The rearrangement links TRBV6-5 to TRBJ2-5, with D unclear. The CDR3 contains 11 residues. Trimming took 6 bases from V and 6 from J, leaving 8 bases between them. Looked up from germline, CDR1 is MNHEY and CDR2 is SVGAGI. The CDR3 sequence: CASSQRQTQYF. Here the CDR3 DNA reads TGTGCCAGCAGCCAGCGTCAGACCCAGTACTTC.

The rearrangement uses TRBV4-2 and TRBJ2-3, with TRBD2 identical over 11 bases. This CDR3 region has 17 residues. The ends lost 3 bases at V and 8 bases at J; junction bases unmatched: 13. The germline gives CDR1 LGHNA, CDR2 YNFKEQ. The CDR3 sequence is CASSQLLAGDFLGTQYF. Here the CDR3 DNA reads TGTGCCAGCAGCCAGCTACTAGCGGGGGACTTCTTAGGTACGCAGTATTTT.